The clone carrying this T cell receptor beta chain appeared a few times. The antigen is not known. This sample is drawn from a study of beta chain features in type 1 diabetes. Study overall: All samples together contributed approximately 100 million sorted cells for examination.

Germline assignment: CDR1 MNHNY and CDR2 SVGAGI (reference sequence). This CDR3 is 12 amino acids long. Every isolated RNA sample was fully reverse transcribed, so sequencing captured expressed TCRB transcripts. Data came from immunoSEQ multiplex PCR; TCRdb stores just in-frame clones and leaves some out. Found here are about 160,000 clones, 6.5% to 8.5% of them singletons; the top ten hold approximately 0.54%. Whole-study results and caveats: Researchers report that Type 1 diabetes patients had moderately but significantly shorter TCRB CDR3s across all four CD4+ subsets. The influence of HLA type on TCRB rearrangement stayed undetermined. More deletions and fewer insertions at VDJ junctions were seen in type 1 diabetes patients. Patients showed naive, central memory and Treg TCRB repertoires that appeared more similar than those of healthy donors.

This TCR was sampled from a young man with type 1 diabetes. Material for sequencing was central memory CD4+ T cells from blood. The rearrangement joins TRBV6-6 to TRBJ2-5, with a tentative D call TRBD1 (5 bases). The J call may not be correct, given that the DNA end is closer to TRBJ2-7. Written as DNA, the CDR3 is TGTGCCAGCAGCCCTAGGGGCTACGAGCAGTACTTC. This gives the protein CASSPRGYEQYF.